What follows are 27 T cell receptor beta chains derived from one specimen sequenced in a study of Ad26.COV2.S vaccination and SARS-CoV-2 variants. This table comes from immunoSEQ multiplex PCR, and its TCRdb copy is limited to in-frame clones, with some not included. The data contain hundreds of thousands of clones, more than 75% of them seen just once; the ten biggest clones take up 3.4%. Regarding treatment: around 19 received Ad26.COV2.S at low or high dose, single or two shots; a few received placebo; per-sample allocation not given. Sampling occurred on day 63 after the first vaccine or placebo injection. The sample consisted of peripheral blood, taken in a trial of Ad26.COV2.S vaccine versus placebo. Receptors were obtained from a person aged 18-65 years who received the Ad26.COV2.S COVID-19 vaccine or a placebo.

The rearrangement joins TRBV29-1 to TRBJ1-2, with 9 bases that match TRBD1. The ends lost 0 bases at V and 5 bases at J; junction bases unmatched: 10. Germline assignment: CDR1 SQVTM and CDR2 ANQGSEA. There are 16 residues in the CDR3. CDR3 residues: CSVEDHWTGEGYGYTF. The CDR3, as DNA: TGCAGCGTTGAAGATCATTGGACAGGGGAGGGTTATGGCTACACCTTC.

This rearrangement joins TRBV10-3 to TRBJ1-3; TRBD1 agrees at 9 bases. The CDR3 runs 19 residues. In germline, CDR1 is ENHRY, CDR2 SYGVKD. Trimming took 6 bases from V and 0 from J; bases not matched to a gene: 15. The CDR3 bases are TGTGCCATCAGGGAAGGGGACAGGGCTGCAGTCGGCTCTGGAAACACCATATATTTT. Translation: CAIREGDRAAVGSGNTIYF.

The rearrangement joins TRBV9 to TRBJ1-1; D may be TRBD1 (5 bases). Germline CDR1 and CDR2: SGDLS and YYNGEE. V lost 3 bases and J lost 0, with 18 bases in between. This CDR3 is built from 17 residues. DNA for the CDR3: TGTGCCAGCAGCGCCCACCCAGACGGGGGATTGAACACTGAAGCTTTCTTT. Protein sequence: CASSAHPDGGLNTEAFF.

The DNA of the CDR3 is TGTGCGGGGACAGGGACTAAGGACACCGGGGAGCTGTTTTTT. Residues: CAGTGTKDTGELFF. The chain uses TRBV7-8 and TRBJ2-2; TRBD1 agrees at 9 bases. Germline loops: CDR1 SGHVS, CDR2 FQNEAQ. CDR3 length: 14 residues.

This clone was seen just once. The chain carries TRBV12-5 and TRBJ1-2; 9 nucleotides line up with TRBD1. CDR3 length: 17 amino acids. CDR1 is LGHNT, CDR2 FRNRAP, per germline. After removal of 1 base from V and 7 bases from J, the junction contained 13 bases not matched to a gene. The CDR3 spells CASGLARDRVVLLGYTF. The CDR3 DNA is TGTGCTAGTGGTTTGGCCCGGGACAGGGTTGTTCTACTTGGCTACACCTTC.

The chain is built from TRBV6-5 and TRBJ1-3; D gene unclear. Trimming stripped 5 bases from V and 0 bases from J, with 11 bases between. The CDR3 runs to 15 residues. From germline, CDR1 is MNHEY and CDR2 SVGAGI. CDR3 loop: CASSQTFHSGNTIYF. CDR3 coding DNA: TGTGCCAGCAGTCAGACATTTCACTCTGGAAACACCATATATTTT.

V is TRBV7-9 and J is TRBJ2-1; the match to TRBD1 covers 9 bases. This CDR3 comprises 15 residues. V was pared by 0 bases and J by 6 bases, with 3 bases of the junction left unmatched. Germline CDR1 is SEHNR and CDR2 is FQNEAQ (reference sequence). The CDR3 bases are TGTGCCAGCAGCTTAGCCGGACAGGGGTTCAATGAGCAGTTCTTC. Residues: CASSLAGQGFNEQFF.

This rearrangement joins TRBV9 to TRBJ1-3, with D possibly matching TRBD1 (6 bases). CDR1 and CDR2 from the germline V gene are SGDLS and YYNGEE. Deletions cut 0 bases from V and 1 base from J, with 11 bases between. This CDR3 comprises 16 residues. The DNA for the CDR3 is TGTGCCAGCAGCGTAGGGGGACAAAAATCTGGAAACACCATATATTTT. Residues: CASSVGGQKSGNTIYF.

CDR3: CASNSDGYYGYTF. DNA of the CDR3: TGTGCCAGCAATTCTGACGGTTACTATGGCTACACCTTC. The V and J genes are TRBV2 and TRBJ1-2; D is undetermined. Trimming stripped 7 bases from V and 3 bases from J, with 12 bases between. Germline CDR1 reads SNHLY; CDR2 reads FYNNEI. The CDR3 sequence is 13 residues long.

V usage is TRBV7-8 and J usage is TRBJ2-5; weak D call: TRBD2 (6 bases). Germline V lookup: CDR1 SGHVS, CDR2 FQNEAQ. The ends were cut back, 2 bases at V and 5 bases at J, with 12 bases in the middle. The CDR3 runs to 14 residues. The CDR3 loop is CASSLTRGWETQYF. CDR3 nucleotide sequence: TGTGCCAGCAGCTTAACCCGGGGGTGGGAGACCCAGTACTTC.

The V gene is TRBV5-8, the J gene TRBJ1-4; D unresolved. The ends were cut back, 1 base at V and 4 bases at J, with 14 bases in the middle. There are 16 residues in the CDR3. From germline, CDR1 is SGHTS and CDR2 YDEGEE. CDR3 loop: CASSLPMGAINEKLFF. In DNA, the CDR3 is TGTGCCAGCAGCTTGCCAATGGGAGCAATTAATGAAAAACTGTTTTTT.

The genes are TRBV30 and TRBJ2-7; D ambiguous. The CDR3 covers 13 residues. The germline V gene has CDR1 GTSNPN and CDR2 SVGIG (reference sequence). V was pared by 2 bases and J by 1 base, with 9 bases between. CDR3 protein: CAWSPLASYEQYF. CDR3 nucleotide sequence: TGTGCCTGGAGTCCTCTCGCGTCCTACGAGCAGTACTTC.

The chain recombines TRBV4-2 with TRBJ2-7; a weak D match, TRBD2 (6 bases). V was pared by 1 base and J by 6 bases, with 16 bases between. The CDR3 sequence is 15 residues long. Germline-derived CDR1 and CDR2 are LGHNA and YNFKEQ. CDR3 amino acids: CASSQANAGRGEQYF. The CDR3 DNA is TGTGCCAGCAGCCAAGCGAATGCGGGGCGAGGCGAGCAGTACTTC.

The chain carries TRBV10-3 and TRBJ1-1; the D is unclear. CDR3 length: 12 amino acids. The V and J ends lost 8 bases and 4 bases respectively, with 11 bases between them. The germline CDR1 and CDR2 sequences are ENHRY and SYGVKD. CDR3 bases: TGTGCCATCGGTTCGGGGATCACTGAAGCTTTCTTT. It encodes CAIGSGITEAFF.

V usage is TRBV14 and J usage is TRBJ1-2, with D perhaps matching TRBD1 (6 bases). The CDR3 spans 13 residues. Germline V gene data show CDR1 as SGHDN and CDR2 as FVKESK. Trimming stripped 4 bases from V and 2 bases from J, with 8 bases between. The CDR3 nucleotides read TGTGCCAGCAGCCGCGACAGGAACTATGGCTACACCTTC. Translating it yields CASSRDRNYGYTF.

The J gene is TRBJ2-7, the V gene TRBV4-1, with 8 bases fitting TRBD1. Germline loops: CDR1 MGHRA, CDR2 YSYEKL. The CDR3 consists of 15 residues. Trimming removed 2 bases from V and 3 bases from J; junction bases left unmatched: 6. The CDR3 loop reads CASSQRQGKVYEQYF. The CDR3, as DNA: TGCGCCAGCAGCCAACGACAGGGGAAGGTCTACGAGCAGTACTTC.

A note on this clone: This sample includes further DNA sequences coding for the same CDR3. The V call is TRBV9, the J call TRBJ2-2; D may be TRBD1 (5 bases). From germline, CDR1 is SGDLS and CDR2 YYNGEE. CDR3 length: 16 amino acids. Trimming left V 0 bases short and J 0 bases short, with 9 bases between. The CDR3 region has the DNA TGTGCCAGCAGCGTAGGGGGCAGAGCGAACACCGGGGAGCTGTTTTTT. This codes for CASSVGGRANTGELFF. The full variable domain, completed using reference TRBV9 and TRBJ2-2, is DSGVTQTPKHLITATGQRVTLRCSPRSGDLSVYWYQQSLDQGLQFLIQYYNGEERAKGNILERFSAQQFPDLHSELNLSSLELGDSALYFCASSVGGRANTGELFFGEGSRLTVL.

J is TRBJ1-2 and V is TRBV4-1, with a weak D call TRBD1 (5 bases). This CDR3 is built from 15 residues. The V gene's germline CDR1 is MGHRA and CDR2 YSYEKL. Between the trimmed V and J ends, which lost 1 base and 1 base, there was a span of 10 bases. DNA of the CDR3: TGCGCCAGCAGCCAAGTCGGCCAGGGTAACTATGGCTACACCTTC. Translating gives CASSQVGQGNYGYTF.

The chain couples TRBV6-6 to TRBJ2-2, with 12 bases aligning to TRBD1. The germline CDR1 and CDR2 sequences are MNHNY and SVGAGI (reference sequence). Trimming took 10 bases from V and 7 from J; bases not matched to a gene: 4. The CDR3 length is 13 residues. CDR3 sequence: CATGTGGIGELFF. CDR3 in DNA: TGTGCCACCGGGACAGGGGGCATCGGGGAGCTGTTTTTT.

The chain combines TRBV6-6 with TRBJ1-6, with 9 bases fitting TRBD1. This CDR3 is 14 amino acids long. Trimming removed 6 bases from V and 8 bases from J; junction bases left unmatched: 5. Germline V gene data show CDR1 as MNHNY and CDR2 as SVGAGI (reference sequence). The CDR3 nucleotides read TGTGCCAGCAGGGAGACAGGGGGGGATTCACCCCTCCACTTT. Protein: CASRETGGDSPLHF.

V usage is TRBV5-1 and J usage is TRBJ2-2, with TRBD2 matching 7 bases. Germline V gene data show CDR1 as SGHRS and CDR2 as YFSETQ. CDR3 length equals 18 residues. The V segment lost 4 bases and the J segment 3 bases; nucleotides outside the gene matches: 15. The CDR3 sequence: CASSEVSGLAEDTGELFF. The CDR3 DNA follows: TGCGCCAGCAGCGAGGTTTCGGGGCTAGCGGAGGACACCGGGGAGCTGTTTTTT. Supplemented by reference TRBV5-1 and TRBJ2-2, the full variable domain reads KAGVTQTPRYLIKTRGQQVTLSCSPISGHRSVSWYQQTPGQGLQFLFEYFSETQRNKGNFPGRFSGRQFSNSRSEMNVSTLELGDSALYLCASSEVSGLAEDTGELFFGEGSRLTVL.

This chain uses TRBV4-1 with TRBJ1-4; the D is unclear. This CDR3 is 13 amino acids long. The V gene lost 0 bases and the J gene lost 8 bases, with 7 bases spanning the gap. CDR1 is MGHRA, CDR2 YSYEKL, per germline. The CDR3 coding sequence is TGCGCCAGCAGCCAAGATTGGGGAGAAAAACTGTTTTTT. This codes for CASSQDWGEKLFF.

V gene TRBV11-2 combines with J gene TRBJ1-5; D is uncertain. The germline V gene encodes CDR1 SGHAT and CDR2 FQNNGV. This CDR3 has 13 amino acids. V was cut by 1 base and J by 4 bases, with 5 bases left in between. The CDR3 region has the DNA TGTGCCAGCAGCTTAGGGCCTAATCAGCCCCAGCATTTT. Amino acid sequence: CASSLGPNQPQHF. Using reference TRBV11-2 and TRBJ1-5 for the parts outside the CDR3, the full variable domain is EAGVAQSPRYKIIEKRQSVAFWCNPISGHATLYWYQQILGQGPKLLIQFQNNGVVDDSQLPKDRFSAERLKGVDSTLKIQPAKLEDSAVYLCASSLGPNQPQHFGDGTRLSIL.

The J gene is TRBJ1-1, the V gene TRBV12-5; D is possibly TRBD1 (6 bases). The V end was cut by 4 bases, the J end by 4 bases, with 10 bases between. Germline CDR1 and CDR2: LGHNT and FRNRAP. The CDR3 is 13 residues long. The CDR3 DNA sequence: TGTGCTAGTGGTTCCCTACAGGGCACTGAAGCTTTCTTT. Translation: CASGSLQGTEAFF.

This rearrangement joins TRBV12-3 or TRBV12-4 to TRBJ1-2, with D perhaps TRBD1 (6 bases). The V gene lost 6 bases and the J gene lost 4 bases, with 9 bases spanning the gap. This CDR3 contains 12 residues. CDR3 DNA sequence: TGTGCCAGCAGCCGGACAGCCTATGGCTACACCTTC. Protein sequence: CASSRTAYGYTF.

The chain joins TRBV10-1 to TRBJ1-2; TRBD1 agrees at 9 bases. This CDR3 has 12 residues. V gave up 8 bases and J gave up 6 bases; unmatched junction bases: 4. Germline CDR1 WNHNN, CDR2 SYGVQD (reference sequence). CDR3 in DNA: TGCGCCAGCCCCCGGGACAGGGATGGCTACACCTTC. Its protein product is CASPRDRDGYTF.

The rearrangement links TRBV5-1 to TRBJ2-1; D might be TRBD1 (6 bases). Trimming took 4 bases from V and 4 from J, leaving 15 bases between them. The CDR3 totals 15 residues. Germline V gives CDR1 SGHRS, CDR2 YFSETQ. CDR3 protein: CASSVDSKGYNEQFF. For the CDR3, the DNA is TGCGCCAGCAGCGTGGACAGTAAGGGATACAATGAGCAGTTCTTC.